This T cell receptor beta chain was documented in a study of beta chain features in type 1 diabetes. Study-wide results and limits: Type 1 diabetes patients showed fewer insertions and more deletions at VDJ junctions. People with Type 1 diabetes carried modestly yet significantly shorter TCRB CDR3s in all four CD4+ subsets.

This clone came up once. What it binds is not known. Expressed TCRB transcripts got sequenced, as all isolated RNA was reverse transcribed. Generated by immunoSEQ multiplex PCR, the TCRdb table keeps only in-frame clones and is missing some. This sample has 250,000 or so clones, with roughly two thirds found just once. The CDR3 runs 18 residues. From germline, CDR1 is GTSNPN and CDR2 SVGIG (reference sequence). The V and J ends lost 2 bases and 0 bases respectively, with 17 bases between them. The chain recombines TRBV30 with TRBJ1-6, with TRBD1 as a possible D gene (6 bases). Source material: naive CD4+ T cells from blood. The receptor's source is a man aged 30 to 45 in good health. The CDR3 bases are TGTGCCTGGAGTCCCCCATGGGACACCTTCTCCTATAATTCACCCCTCCACTTT. Protein product: CAWSPPWDTFSYNSPLHF.